This is a list of T cell receptor beta chains from one sample in a study. TCRdb reprocessed the 5' RACE reads with MiXCR, giving one entry per CDR3 protein. The sample holds tens of thousands of distinct CDR3 sequences, about 26% seen once. Sample: tumor-infiltrating Tregs sorted from the breast tumor. All receptors come from a female donor with breast cancer. CDR3s include the opening cysteine and the closing phenylalanine or tryptophan. Fields, in order: J gene, V gene, clone size, D gene, CDR3 DNA, CDR3 protein. The D gene is left open where the match is weak. Some rows mark clone size as missing; the rest say once, few, many or name a class of expanded clone.

>TRBJ2-5|TRBV18|many|NA
TGTGCCAGCTCACCAAATGGAGGGGGACAAGAGACCCAGTACTTC
CASSPNGGGQETQYF
>TRBJ2-7|TRBV5-1|many|NA
TGCGCCAGCAGCTTGAGAAGTCTCAACTACGAGCAGTACTTC
CASSLRSLNYEQYF
>TRBJ2-3|TRBV5-1|few|TRBD1
TGCGCCAGCAGCTTGGCGACAGGGCCAGATACGCAGTATTTT
CASSLATGPDTQYF
>TRBJ1-1|TRBV7-2|NA|NA
TGTGCCAGCAGCGAAGGGATGAACACTGAAGCTTTCTTT
CASSEGMNTEAFF
>TRBJ2-5|TRBV7-2|many|TRBD1
TGTGCCAGCAGCCCGACAGGGCCTCAAGAGACCCAGTACTTC
CASSPTGPQETQYF
>TRBJ2-3|TRBV12-3/TRBV12-4|many|NA
TGTGCCAGCAGTATTACAGATACGCAGTATTTT
CASSITDTQYF
>TRBJ1-1|TRBV2|many|TRBD1
TGTGCCAGCAGGTGGACAGGGGGCAACACTGAAGCTTTCTTT
CASRWTGGNTEAFF
>TRBJ1-2|TRBV3-1|NA|NA
TGTGCCAGCAGCCAAGTAATAGGATATAATGGCTACACCTTC
CASSQVIGYNGYTF
>TRBJ2-5|TRBV29-1|few|NA
TGCAGCGTTGCCGAACAATATGGGGAGACCCAGTACTTC
CSVAEQYGETQYF
>TRBJ2-1|TRBV12-3/TRBV12-4|NA|TRBD1
TGTGCCAGCAGTTTCGGGGACAGTTACAATGAGCAGTTCTTC
CASSFGDSYNEQFF
>TRBJ2-1|TRBV20-1|many|TRBD2
TGCAGTGCTAGTTCCCCTGGACTAGCGGGTTACAATGAGCAGTTCTTC
CSASSPGLAGYNEQFF
>TRBJ2-7|TRBV10-3|few|NA
TGTGCCATCAGCCAGGACCGCTCTTCCTACGAGCAGTACTTC
CAISQDRSSYEQYF
>TRBJ1-5|TRBV4-3|NA|NA
TGCGCCAGCGGCCAAAGTAGCAATCAGCCCCAGCATTTT
CASGQSSNQPQHF
>TRBJ1-2|TRBV5-1|many|NA
TGCGCCAGCAGCTTTTTAGGCACAAGGGATGGCTACACCTTC
CASSFLGTRDGYTF
>TRBJ1-6|TRBV28|NA|NA
TGTGCCAGCGACAGCTCCTATAATTCACCCCTCCACTTT
CASDSSYNSPLHF
>TRBJ2-5|TRBV9|many|TRBD2
TGTGCCAGCAGCGTAGCTAGCGGGGGCCCTCAGTACTTC
CASSVASGGPQYF
>TRBJ2-7|TRBV29-1|many|TRBD1
TGCAGCGTTTCAAGCATGGGGACAGGGGGCCGGGGTCACGAGCAGTACTTC
CSVSSMGTGGRGHEQYF
>TRBJ1-1|TRBV5-1|few|NA
TGCGCCAGCAGCTTGGCTAGTGGGGCCACTGAAGCTTTCTTT
CASSLASGATEAFF
>TRBJ2-5|TRBV7-2|NA|TRBD2
TGTGCCAGCAGCTTATTTGAACTAGCGGGGGAAGAGACCCAGTACTTC
CASSLFELAGEETQYF
>TRBJ2-5|TRBV10-2|NA|TRBD1
TGCGCCAGCAGTGAGACGGGACAGCAAGAGACCCAGTACTTC
CASSETGQQETQYF
>TRBJ1-6|TRBV30|NA|NA
TGTGCCTGGAGTGCACAGGGTCTGGATAATTCACCCCTCCACTTT
CAWSAQGLDNSPLHF
>TRBJ1-4|TRBV27|few|NA
TGTGCCAGCAGACGAACAGGCGCAACTAATGAAAAACTGTTTTTT
CASRRTGATNEKLFF
>TRBJ2-4|TRBV5-1|NA|NA
TGCGCCAGCAGCTTGGATAATAAAAACATTCAGTACTTC
CASSLDNKNIQYF